Below, one T cell receptor beta chain is given with its context. Which antigen it targets is not known. One base away there is no much larger clone; base qualities are not given. This specimen comes from a study of blood T cell repertoires in COVID-19 (dated by TCRdb to about 2020). Regarding the complete study: Collaborator samples came from the United States, Italy and Spain and covered acute and convalescent phases of COVID-19. The material from the prospective study consisted of cDNA or gDNA derived from T cells, B-cell-depleted T cells, or PBMCs. Deeply sampled blood TCRbeta repertoires from subjects exposed to, actively infected with, or recovered from COVID-19 were included in the dataset. The samples were drawn from two sources: the first 160 participants of the ongoing ImmuneRACE study, and fewer than 1,500 subjects contributed by 6 global collaborators. A de-identified subject ID, COVID-19 status, age in years and sex were almost always included in the sample metadata. Where HLA class I and class II types were available, the types were taken from metadata supplied by the sample provider, not from assay-based typing. The repertoires were released in a freely available public database intended as a resource for research on the immune response to SARS-CoV-2.

The collaborating institutions used their own protocols to collect whole blood in K2EDTA tubes. Collaborator samples were shipped for TCRbeta analysis as frozen whole blood, isolated PBMCs, or DNA extracted from either sample type. Results the study describes overall, beyond this receptor: The amount of clinical and demographic metadata varied by source and participant and was provided uncurated.

The immunoSEQ Assay, a bias-controlled multiplex PCR, was used to amplify TCRbeta CDR3 regions from genomic DNA. Processing in the source paper ran as follows. Within the assay, amplification of reference gene primers was used to estimate how many nucleated cells each sample contained. Sequence reads were collapsed and filtered to measure the absolute abundance of every unique TCRbeta CDR3 rearrangement. For each sample, productive Simpson clonality was calculated by taking the square root of Simpson's diversity index across productive rearrangements. The immuneACCESS repertoire file appears here via TCRdb, limited to in-frame rearrangements. These files lack a portion of the clones; in checked studies, under half of the deficit traces to unresolved V genes, and the cause of the others is not known. V and J calls and clone size come straight from that table; D and trimming were deduced from the DNA. The sample yields fewer than 30,000 clones; 89% were counted once. The ten largest clones take up around 19% of the sample.

The specimen sequenced was peripheral blood. The clonotype originates from a human donor in a cohort sampled during active COVID-19.

The DNA reads as follows: TGTGCCAGCTCACCAAGGTCGGGGTTCACGGTTACTTACACTGAAGCTTTCTTT. The translation is CASSPRSGFTVTYTEAFF. The rearranged segments are TRBV18 and TRBJ1-1, with no reliable assignment of the D segment. There are 18 amino acids in the CDR3, from cysteine to phenylalanine inclusive. CDR3 DNA is the only sequence kept; it has 54 bases, read in frame from the first base. Via the germline V gene, CDR1 is KGHSH and CDR2 LQKENI. The V and J ends are trimmed by 2 bases and 3 bases, leaving 22 bases between them.